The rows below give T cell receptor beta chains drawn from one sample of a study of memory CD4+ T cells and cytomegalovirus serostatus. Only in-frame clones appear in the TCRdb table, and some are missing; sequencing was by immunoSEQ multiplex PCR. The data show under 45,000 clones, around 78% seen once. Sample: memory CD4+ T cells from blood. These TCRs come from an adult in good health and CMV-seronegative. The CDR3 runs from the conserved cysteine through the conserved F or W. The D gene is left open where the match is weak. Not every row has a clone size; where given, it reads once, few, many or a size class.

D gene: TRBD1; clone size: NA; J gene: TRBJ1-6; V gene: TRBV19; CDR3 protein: CASSARPGQGLSPLHF; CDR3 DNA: TGTGCCAGTAGTGCAAGACCGGGACAGGGGCTTTCACCCCTCCACTTT
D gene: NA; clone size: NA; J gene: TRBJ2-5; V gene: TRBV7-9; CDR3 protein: CASSRRTEAETQYF; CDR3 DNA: TGTGCCAGCAGCCGGAGGACCGAAGCAGAGACCCAGTACTTC
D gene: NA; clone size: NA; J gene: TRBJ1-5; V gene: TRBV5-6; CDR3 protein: CASSLRQRSNQPQHF; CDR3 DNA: TGTGCCAGCAGCTTGCGGCAGAGGAGCAATCAGCCCCAGCATTTT
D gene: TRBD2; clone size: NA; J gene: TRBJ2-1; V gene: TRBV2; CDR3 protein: CASQRGDNEQFF; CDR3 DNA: TGTGCCAGTCAGCGGGGAGACAATGAGCAGTTCTTC
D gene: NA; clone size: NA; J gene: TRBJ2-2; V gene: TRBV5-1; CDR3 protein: CASSGGYTGELFF; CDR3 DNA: TGCGCCAGCAGTGGAGGGTACACCGGGGAGCTGTTTTTT
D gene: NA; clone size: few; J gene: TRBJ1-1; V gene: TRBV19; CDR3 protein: CASRAQGIRNTEAFF; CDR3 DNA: TGTGCCAGTAGAGCCCAGGGGATTAGAAACACTGAAGCTTTCTTT
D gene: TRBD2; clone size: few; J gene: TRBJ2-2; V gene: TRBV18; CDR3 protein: CASSPVASGTGELFF; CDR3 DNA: TGTGCCAGCTCACCAGTCGCTAGCGGGACCGGGGAGCTGTTTTTT
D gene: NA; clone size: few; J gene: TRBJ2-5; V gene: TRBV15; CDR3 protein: CATSDAPGTSEETQYF; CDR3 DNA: TGTGCCACCAGCGATGCCCCGGGGACGTCAGAAGAGACCCAGTACTTC
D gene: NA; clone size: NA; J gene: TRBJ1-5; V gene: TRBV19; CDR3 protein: CASSPQRVVEPQHF; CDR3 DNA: TGTGCCAGTAGTCCCCAAAGGGTAGTGGAGCCCCAGCATTTT
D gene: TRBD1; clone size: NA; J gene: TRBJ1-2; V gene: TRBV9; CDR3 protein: CASSVGGTGGIYGYTF; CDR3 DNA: TGTGCCAGCAGCGTAGGTGGGACAGGGGGAATCTATGGCTACACCTTC
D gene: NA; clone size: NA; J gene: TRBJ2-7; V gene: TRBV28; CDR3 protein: CASSLGDGLYEQYF; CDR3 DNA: TGTGCCAGCAGTTTGGGGGACGGACTCTACGAGCAGTACTTC
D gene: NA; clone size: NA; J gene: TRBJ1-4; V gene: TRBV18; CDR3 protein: CASSPVGSTNEKLFF; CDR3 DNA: TGTGCCAGCTCACCAGTGGGCTCCACTAATGAAAAACTGTTTTTT
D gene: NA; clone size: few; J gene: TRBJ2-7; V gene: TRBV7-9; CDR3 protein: CASSGTEQYF; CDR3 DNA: TGTGCCAGCAGCGGGACAGAGCAGTACTTC
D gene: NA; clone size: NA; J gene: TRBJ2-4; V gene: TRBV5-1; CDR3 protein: CASSPSTVAKNIQYF; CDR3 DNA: TGCGCCAGCAGCCCTAGTACGGTTGCCAAAAACATTCAGTACTTC
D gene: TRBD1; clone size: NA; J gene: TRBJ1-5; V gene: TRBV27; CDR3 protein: CASSLSGTGNVQPQHF; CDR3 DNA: TGTGCCAGCAGTCTCTCCGGGACAGGGAATGTTCAGCCCCAGCATTTT
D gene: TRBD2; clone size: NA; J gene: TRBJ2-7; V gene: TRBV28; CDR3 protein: CATYGGGTYEQYF; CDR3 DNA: TGTGCCACCTATGGGGGGGGGACCTACGAGCAGTACTTC
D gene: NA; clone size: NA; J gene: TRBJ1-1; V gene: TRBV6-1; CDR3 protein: CASSATLNTEAFF; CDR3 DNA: TGTGCCAGCAGTGCCACGTTGAACACTGAAGCTTTCTTT
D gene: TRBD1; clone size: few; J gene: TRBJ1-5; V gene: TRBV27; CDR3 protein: CASSLSGQGQPQHF; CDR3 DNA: TGTGCCAGCAGTTTATCGGGACAGGGCCAGCCCCAGCATTTT
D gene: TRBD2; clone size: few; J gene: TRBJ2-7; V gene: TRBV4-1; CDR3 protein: CASSPSRGLAGFDEQYF; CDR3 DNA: TGCGCCAGCAGCCCATCGAGGGGACTAGCGGGGTTTGACGAGCAGTACTTC
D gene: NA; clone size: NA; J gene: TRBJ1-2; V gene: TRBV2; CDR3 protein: CASTDGSNYGYTF; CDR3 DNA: TGTGCCAGCACCGACGGTTCTAACTATGGCTACACCTTC
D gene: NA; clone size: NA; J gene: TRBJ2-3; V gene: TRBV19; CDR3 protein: CASSIGVFGTDTQYF; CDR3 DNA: TGTGCCAGTAGTATCGGCGTTTTCGGGACAGATACGCAGTATTTT
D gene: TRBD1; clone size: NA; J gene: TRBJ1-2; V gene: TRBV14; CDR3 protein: CASSPGQGFGYTF; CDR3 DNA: TGTGCCAGCAGCCCAGGACAGGGCTTTGGCTACACCTTC
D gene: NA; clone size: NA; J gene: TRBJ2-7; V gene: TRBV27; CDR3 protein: CASSLLDSYEQYF; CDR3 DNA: TGTGCCAGCAGTTTACTCGACAGCTACGAGCAGTACTTC
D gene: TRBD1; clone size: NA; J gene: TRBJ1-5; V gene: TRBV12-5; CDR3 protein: CASGWDRGQPQHF; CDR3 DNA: TGTGCTAGTGGTTGGGACAGGGGGCAGCCCCAGCATTTT
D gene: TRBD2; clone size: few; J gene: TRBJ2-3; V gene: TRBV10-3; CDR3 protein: CAISGSSSGVSTDTQYF; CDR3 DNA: TGTGCCATCAGTGGCTCATCTAGCGGGGTGAGCACAGATACGCAGTATTTT
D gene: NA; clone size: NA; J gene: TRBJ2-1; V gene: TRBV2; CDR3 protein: CASNIGANEQFF; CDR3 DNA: TGTGCCAGCAATATCGGAGCGAATGAGCAGTTCTTC
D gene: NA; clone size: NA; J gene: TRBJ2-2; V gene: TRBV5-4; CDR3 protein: CASRLTGTGELFF; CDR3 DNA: TGTGCCAGCAGGCTGACAGGAACCGGGGAGCTGTTTTTT
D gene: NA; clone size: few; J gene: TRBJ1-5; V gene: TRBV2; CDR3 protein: CASRPGFSQPQHF; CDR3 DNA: TGTGCCAGCAGACCAGGGTTTAGTCAGCCCCAGCATTTT
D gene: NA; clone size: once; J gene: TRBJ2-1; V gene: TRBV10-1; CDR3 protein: CASSESTGPYNEQFF; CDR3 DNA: TGCGCCAGCAGTGAGTCGACAGGACCCTACAATGAGCAGTTCTTC
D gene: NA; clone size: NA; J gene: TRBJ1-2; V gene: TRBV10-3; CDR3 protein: CAISALKAGAINGYTF; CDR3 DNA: TGTGCCATCAGTGCCCTCAAGGCGGGGGCGATTAATGGCTACACCTTC
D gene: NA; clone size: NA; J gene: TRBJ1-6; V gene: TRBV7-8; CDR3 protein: CASSLGSGPGSPLHF; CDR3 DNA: TGTGCCAGCAGCTTAGGGTCAGGCCCGGGTTCACCCCTCCACTTT
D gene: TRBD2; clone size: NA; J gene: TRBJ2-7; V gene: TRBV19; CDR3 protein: CASSNNYGGKEQYF; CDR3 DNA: TGTGCCAGTAGTAACAACTACGGGGGGAAAGAGCAGTACTTC
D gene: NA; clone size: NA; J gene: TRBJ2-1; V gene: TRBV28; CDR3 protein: CASSWRDLALNEQFF; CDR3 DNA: TGTGCCAGCAGTTGGCGGGACTTGGCCCTCAATGAGCAGTTCTTC
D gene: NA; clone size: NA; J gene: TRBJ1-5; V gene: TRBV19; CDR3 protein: CASTVGQGRAPQHF; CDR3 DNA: TGTGCCAGTACGGTCGGGCAGGGTAGAGCGCCCCAGCATTTT
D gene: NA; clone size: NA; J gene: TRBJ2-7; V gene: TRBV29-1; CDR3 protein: CSAGNNAGEQYF; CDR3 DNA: TGCAGCGCTGGAAATAATGCCGGCGAGCAGTACTTC
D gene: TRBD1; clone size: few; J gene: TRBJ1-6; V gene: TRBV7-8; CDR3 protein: CASSKTGTGGSPLHF; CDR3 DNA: TGTGCCAGCAGCAAAACCGGGACAGGGGGTTCACCCCTCCACTTT
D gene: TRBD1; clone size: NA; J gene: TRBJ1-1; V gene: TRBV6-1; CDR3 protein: CASSGGQGRLVGAFF; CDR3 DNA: TGTGCCAGCAGTGGGGGACAGGGGCGCCTGGTCGGAGCTTTCTTT
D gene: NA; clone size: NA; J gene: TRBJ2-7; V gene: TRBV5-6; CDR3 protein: CASSTGYSYEQYF; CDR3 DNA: TGTGCCAGCAGCACGGGGTATAGCTACGAGCAGTACTTC
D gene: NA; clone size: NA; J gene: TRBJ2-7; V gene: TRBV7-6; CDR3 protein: CASSSQGKEQYF; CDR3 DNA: TGTGCCAGCAGCTCGCAGGGCAAGGAGCAGTACTTC
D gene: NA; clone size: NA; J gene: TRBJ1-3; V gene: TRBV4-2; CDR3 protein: CASSQDLGAGNTIYF; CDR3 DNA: TGTGCCAGCAGCCAAGATTTAGGGGCTGGAAACACCATATATTTT
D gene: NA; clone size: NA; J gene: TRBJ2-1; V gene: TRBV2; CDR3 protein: CASSVGTDSYNEQFF; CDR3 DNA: TGTGCCAGCAGTGTCGGGACGGACTCCTACAATGAGCAGTTCTTC
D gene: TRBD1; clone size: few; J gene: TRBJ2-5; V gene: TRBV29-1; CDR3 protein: CSVGSQGAFETQYF; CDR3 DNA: TGCAGCGTTGGATCCCAGGGGGCTTTCGAGACCCAGTACTTC
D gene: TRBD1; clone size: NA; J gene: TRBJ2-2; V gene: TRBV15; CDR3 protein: CATSEPGQANTGELFF; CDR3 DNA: TGTGCCACCAGCGAGCCGGGACAGGCCAACACCGGGGAGCTGTTTTTT
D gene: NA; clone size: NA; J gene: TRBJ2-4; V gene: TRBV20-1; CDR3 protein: CSARGGGVQYF; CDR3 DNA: TGCAGTGCTAGGGGCGGCGGAGTTCAGTACTTC